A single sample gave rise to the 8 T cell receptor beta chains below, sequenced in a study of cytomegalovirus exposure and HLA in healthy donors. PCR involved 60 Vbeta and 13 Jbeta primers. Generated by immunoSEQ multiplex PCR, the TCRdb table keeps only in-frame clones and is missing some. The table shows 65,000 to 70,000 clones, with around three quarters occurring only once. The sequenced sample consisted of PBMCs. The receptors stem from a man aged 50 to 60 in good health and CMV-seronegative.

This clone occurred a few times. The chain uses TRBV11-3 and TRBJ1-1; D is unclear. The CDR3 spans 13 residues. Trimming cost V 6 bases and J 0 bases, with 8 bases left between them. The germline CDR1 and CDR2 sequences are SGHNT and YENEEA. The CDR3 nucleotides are TGTGCCAGCAGAGAGAGCATGAACACTGAAGCTTTCTTT. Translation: CASRESMNTEAFF.

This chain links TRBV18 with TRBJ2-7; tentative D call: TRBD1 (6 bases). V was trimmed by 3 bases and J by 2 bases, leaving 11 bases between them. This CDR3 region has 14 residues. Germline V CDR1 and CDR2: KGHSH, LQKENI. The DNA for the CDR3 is TGTGCCAGCTCACCCCCGACAGGAGCCTACGAGCAGTACTTC. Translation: CASSPPTGAYEQYF.

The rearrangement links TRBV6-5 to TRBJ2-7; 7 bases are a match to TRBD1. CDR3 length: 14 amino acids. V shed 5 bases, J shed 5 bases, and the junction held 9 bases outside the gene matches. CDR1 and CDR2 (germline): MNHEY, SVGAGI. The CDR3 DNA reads TGTGCCAGCAGTAAACGACAGGGACGTAACGAGCAGTACTTC. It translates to CASSKRQGRNEQYF.

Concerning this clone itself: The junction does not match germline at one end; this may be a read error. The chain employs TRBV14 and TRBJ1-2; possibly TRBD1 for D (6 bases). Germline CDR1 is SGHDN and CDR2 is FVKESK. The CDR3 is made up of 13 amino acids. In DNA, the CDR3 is TGTGCCAGCAGCCAAGATTCGACAGGTCTTCAGGAATTC. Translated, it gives CASSQDSTGLQEF. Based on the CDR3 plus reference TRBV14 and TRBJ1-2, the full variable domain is EAGVTQFPSHSVIEKGQTVTLRCDPISGHDNLYWYRRVMGKEIKFLLHFVKESKQDESGMPNNRFLAERTGGTYSTLKVQPAELEDSGVYFCASSQDSTGLQEFGSGTRLTVV.

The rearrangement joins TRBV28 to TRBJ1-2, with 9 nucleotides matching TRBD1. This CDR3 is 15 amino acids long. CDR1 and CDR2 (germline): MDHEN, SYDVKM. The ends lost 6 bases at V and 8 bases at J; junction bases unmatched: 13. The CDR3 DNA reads TGTGCCAGCAGCCCCATAACAGGGGGCTTGGGCGGCTACACCTTC. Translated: CASSPITGGLGGYTF.

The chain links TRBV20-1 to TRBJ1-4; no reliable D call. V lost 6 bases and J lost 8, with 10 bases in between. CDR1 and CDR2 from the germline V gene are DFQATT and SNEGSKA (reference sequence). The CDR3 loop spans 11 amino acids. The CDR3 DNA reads TGCAGTGCGGGGAGGAGGGAAAAACTGTTTTTT. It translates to CSAGRREKLFF.

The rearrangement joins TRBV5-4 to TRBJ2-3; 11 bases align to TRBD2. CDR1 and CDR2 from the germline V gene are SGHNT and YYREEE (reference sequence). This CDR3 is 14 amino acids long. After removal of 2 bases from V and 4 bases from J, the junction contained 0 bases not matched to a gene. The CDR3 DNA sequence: TGTGCCAGCAGCTTTAGCGGGGGGGCAGATACGCAGTATTTT. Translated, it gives CASSFSGGADTQYF. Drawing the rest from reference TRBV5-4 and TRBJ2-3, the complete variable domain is ETGVTQSPTHLIKTRGQQVTLRCSSQSGHNTVSWYQQALGQGPQFIFQYYREEENGRGNFPPRFSGLQFPNYSSELNVNALELDDSALYLCASSFSGGADTQYFGPGTRLTVL.

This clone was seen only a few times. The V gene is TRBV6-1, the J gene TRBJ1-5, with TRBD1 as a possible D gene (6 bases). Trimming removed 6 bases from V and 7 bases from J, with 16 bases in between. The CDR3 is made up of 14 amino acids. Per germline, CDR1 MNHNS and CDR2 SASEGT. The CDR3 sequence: CASSLNRDHQPQHF. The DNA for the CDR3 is TGTGCCAGCAGCCTTAACAGGGACCACCAGCCCCAGCATTTT.